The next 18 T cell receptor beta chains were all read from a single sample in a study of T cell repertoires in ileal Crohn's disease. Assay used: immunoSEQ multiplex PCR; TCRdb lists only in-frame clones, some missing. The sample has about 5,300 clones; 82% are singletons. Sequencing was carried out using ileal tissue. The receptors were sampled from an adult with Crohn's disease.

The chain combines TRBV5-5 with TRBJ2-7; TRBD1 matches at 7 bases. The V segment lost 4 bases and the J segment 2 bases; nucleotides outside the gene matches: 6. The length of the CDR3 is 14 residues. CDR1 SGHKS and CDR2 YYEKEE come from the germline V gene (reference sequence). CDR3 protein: CASSRDSTTYEQYF. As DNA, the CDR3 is TGTGCCAGCAGCCGGGACAGTACAACCTACGAGCAGTACTTC.

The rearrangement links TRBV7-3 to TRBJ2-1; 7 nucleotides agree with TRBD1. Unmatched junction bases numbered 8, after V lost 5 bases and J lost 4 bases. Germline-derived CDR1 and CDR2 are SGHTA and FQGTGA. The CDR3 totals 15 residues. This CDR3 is CASSPDRANYNEQFF. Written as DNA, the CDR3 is TGTGCCAGCAGCCCCGACAGGGCTAATTACAATGAGCAGTTCTTC.

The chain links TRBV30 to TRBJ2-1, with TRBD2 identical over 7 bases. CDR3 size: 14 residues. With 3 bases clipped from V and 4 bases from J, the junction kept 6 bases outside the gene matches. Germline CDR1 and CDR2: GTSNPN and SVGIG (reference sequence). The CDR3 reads CAWSAGSGYNEQFF. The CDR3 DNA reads TGTGCCTGGAGCGCGGGTAGCGGGTACAATGAGCAGTTCTTC.

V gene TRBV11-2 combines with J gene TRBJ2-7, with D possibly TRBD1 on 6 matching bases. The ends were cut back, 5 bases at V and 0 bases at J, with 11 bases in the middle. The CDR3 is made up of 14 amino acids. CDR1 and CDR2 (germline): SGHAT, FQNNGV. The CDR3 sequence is CASSPGQSSYEQYF. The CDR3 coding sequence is TGTGCCAGCAGCCCAGGACAGAGCTCCTACGAGCAGTACTTC.

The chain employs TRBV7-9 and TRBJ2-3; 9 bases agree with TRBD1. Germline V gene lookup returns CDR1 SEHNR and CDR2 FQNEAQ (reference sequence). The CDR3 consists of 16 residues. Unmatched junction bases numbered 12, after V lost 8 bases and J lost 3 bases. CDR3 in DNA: TGTGCCAGCGTCCCCGGGACAGGGCCCTTTACAGATACGCAGTATTTT. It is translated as CASVPGTGPFTDTQYF.

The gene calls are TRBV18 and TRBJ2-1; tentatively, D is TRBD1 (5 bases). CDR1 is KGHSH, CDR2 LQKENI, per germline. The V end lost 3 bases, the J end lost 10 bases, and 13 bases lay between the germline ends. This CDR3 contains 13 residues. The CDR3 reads CASSPPLRGEQFF. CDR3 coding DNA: TGTGCCAGCTCACCGCCCCTTAGGGGAGAGCAGTTCTTC. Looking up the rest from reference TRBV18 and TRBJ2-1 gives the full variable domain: NAGVMQNPRHLVRRRGQEARLRCSPMKGHSHVYWYRQLPEEGLKFMVYLQKENIIDESGMPKERFSAEFPKEGPSILRIQQVVRGDSAAYFCASSPPLRGEQFFGPGTRLTVL.

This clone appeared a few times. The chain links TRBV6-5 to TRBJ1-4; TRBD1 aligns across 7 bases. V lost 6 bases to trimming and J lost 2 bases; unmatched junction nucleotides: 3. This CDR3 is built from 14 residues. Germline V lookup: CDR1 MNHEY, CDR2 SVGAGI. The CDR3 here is CASRNRGTNEKLFF. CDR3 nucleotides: TGTGCCAGCAGGAACAGGGGTACTAATGAAAAACTGTTTTTT.

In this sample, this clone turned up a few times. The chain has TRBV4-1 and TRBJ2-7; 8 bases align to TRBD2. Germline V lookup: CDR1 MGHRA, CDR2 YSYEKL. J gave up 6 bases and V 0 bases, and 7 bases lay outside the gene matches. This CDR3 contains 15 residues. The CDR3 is CASSQEFGTRVEQYF. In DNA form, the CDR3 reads TGCGCCAGCAGCCAAGAATTTGGGACTAGGGTCGAGCAGTACTTC.

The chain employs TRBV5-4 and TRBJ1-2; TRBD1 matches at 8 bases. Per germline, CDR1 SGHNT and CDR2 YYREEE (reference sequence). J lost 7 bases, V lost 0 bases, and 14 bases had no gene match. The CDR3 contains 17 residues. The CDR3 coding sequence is TGTGCCAGCAGCTTGGAGTTTCTCAGGGGGCAATCGGGTGGCTACACCTTC. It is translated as CASSLEFLRGQSGGYTF.

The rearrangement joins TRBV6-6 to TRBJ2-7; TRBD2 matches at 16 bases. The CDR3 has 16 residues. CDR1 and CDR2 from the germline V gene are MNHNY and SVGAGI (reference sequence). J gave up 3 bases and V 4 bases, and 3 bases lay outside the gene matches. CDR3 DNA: TGTGCCAGCAGTTCCGGGACTAGCGGGAGGGACTACGAGCAGTACTTC. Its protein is CASSSGTSGRDYEQYF.

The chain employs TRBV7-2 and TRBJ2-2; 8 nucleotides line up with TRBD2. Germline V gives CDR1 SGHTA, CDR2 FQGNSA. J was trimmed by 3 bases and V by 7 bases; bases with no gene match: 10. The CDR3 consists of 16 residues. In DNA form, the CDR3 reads TGTGCCAGCACCGAATGGGTAGCGGGGTACACCGGGGAGCTGTTTTTT. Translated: CASTEWVAGYTGELFF.

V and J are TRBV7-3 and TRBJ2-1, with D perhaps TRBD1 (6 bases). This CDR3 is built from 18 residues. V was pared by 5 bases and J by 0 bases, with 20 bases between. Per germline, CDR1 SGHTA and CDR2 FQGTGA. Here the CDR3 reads CASSHTGTRLLSYNEQFF. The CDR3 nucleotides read TGTGCCAGCAGCCACACCGGGACAAGGCTTCTCTCCTACAATGAGCAGTTCTTC.

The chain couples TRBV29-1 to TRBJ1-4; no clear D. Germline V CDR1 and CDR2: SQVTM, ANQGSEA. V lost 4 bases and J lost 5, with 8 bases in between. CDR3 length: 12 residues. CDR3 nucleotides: TGCAGCGTTGGTAGGGTCAATGAAAAACTGTTTTTT. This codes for CSVGRVNEKLFF. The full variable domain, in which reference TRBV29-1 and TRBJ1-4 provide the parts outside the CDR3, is SAVISQKPSRDICQRGTSLTIQCQVDSQVTMMFWYRQQPGQSLTLIATANQGSEATYESGFVIDKFPISRPNLTFSTLTVSNMSPEDSSIYLCSVGRVNEKLFFGSGTQLSVL.

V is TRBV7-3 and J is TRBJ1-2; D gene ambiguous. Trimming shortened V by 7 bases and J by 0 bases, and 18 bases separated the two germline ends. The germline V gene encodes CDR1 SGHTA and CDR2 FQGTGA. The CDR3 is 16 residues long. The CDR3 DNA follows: TGTGCCAGCAACCCCGCGCTCGACCTTGCTAACTATGGCTACACCTTC. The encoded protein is CASNPALDLANYGYTF.

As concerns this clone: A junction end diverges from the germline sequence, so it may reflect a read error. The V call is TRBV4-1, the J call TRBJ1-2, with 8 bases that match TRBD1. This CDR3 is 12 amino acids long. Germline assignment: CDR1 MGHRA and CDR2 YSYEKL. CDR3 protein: CASSVVQGVFFF. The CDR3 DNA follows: TGCGCCAGCAGCGTGGTACAGGGGGTATTTTTCTTC.

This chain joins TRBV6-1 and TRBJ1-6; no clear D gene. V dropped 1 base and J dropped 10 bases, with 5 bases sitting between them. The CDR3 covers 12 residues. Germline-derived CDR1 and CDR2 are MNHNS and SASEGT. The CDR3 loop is CASSEDPSPLHF. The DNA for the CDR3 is TGTGCCAGCAGTGAAGACCCCTCACCCCTCCACTTT.

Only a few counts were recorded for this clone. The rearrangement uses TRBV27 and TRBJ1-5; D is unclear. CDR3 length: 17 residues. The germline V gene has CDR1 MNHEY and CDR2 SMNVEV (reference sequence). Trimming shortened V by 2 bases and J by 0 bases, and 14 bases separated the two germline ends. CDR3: CASSLEGKGFSNQPQHF. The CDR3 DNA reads TGTGCCAGCAGTTTAGAAGGGAAAGGATTTAGCAATCAGCCCCAGCATTTT.

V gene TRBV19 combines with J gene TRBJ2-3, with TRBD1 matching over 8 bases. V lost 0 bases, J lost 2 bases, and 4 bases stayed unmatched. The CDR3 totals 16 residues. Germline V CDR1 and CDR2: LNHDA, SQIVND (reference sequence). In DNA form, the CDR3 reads TGTGCCAGTAGTATAGATGTTCAGGGGGCCACAGATACGCAGTATTTT. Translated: CASSIDVQGATDTQYF.